Listed below are T cell receptor beta chains from one sample, sequenced in a study of PD-1 blockade in classical Hodgkin lymphoma. Repertoires were generated with immunoSEQ multiplex PCR, while TCRdb's copy carries only in-frame clones and drops some. The sample comprises 47,000 or so clones, approximately 90% of which are singletons, and roughly 5% rests with the top ten. The source material was peripheral blood mononuclear cells (PBMCs). These receptors were collected from a human donor with classical Hodgkin lymphoma. Both conserved end residues are part of each CDR3. Fields, in order: D gene, V gene, clone size, J gene, CDR3 protein, CDR3 DNA. A D gene is named only where the DNA matches it firmly. Only some rows state a clone size, as once, few, many or a class for expanded clones.

D gene: TRBD2; V gene: TRBV5-8; clone size: NA; J gene: TRBJ2-5; CDR3 protein: CASSGGLAGPGQETQYF; CDR3 DNA: TGTGCCAGCAGCGGGGGACTAGCGGGACCGGGCCAGGAGACCCAGTACTTC
D gene: NA; V gene: TRBV7-9; clone size: NA; J gene: TRBJ1-5; CDR3 protein: CASSLAQGDSQPQHF; CDR3 DNA: TGTGCCAGCAGCTTAGCACAGGGAGACAGTCAGCCCCAGCATTTT
D gene: NA; V gene: TRBV2; clone size: NA; J gene: TRBJ1-2; CDR3 protein: CASNLGQPYGYTF; CDR3 DNA: TGTGCCAGCAACCTCGGACAGCCCTATGGCTACACCTTC
D gene: NA; V gene: TRBV5-6; clone size: NA; J gene: TRBJ2-1; CDR3 protein: CASSPGGGNPSNEQFF; CDR3 DNA: TGTGCCAGCAGCCCGGGGGGCGGGAACCCGAGCAATGAGCAGTTCTTC
D gene: NA; V gene: TRBV5-6; clone size: NA; J gene: TRBJ1-3; CDR3 protein: CASSLGLGWFSGNTIYF; CDR3 DNA: TGTGCCAGCAGCTTGGGTCTTGGCTGGTTCTCTGGAAACACCATATATTTT
D gene: NA; V gene: TRBV27; clone size: NA; J gene: TRBJ1-1; CDR3 protein: CASKVMGWNTEAFF; CDR3 DNA: TGTGCCAGCAAAGTGATGGGTTGGAACACTGAAGCTTTCTTT
D gene: TRBD1; V gene: TRBV7-9; clone size: NA; J gene: TRBJ1-1; CDR3 protein: CASSLESETGGTEAFF; CDR3 DNA: TGTGCCAGCAGCTTAGAAAGCGAGACAGGGGGCACTGAAGCTTTCTTT
D gene: TRBD1; V gene: TRBV6-5; clone size: once; J gene: TRBJ1-2; CDR3 protein: CASSIGTGPGYTF; CDR3 DNA: TGTGCCAGCAGTATCGGGACAGGGCCTGGCTACACCTTC
D gene: NA; V gene: TRBV6-6; clone size: NA; J gene: TRBJ2-1; CDR3 protein: CASSYGGNEQFF; CDR3 DNA: TGTGCCAGCAGTTATGGAGGGAATGAGCAGTTCTTC
D gene: NA; V gene: TRBV2; clone size: NA; J gene: TRBJ2-2; CDR3 protein: CASSSAGELFF; CDR3 DNA: TGTGCCAGCAGTTCGGCCGGGGAGCTGTTTTTT
D gene: NA; V gene: TRBV27; clone size: NA; J gene: TRBJ2-1; CDR3 protein: CASNPGHYNEQFF; CDR3 DNA: TGTGCCAGCAACCCAGGACATTACAATGAGCAGTTCTTC
D gene: TRBD1; V gene: TRBV7-2; clone size: once; J gene: TRBJ1-2; CDR3 protein: CASPTSGGPMAGYTF; CDR3 DNA: TGTGCCAGCCCTACTTCAGGGGGCCCCATGGCTGGCTACACCTTC
D gene: TRBD2; V gene: TRBV5-1; clone size: NA; J gene: TRBJ2-1; CDR3 protein: CASSPGGTSGADNEQFF; CDR3 DNA: TGCGCCAGCAGCCCCGGGGGGACTAGCGGAGCGGACAATGAGCAGTTCTTC
D gene: NA; V gene: TRBV4-2; clone size: NA; J gene: TRBJ2-5; CDR3 protein: CASSQEGKIGSETQYF; CDR3 DNA: TGTGCCAGCAGCCAAGAAGGGAAGATCGGGAGCGAGACCCAGTACTTC
D gene: NA; V gene: TRBV4-1; clone size: NA; J gene: TRBJ1-4; CDR3 protein: CASSRDRTTNEKLFF; CDR3 DNA: TGCGCCAGCAGTCGGGACCGAACAACTAATGAAAAACTGTTTTTT
D gene: NA; V gene: TRBV6-1; clone size: NA; J gene: TRBJ1-1; CDR3 protein: CASSEEGPRYTEAFF; CDR3 DNA: TGTGCCAGCAGCGAGGAGGGACCCCGCTACACTGAAGCTTTCTTT
D gene: TRBD1; V gene: TRBV5-4; clone size: NA; J gene: TRBJ2-7; CDR3 protein: CASSSDRDNSYEQYF; CDR3 DNA: TGTGCCAGCAGCTCGGACAGGGATAACTCCTACGAGCAGTACTTC
D gene: NA; V gene: TRBV28; clone size: NA; J gene: TRBJ2-3; CDR3 protein: CASSSTSTQYF; CDR3 DNA: TGTGCCAGCAGTTCGACCTCTACGCAGTATTTT
D gene: NA; V gene: TRBV4-1; clone size: NA; J gene: TRBJ2-7; CDR3 protein: CASSQGAAYNSYEQYF; CDR3 DNA: TGCGCCAGCAGCCAAGGGGCCGCCTATAACTCCTACGAGCAGTACTTC
D gene: TRBD1; V gene: TRBV19; clone size: NA; J gene: TRBJ1-4; CDR3 protein: CASRPQGRAEKLFF; CDR3 DNA: TGTGCCAGTCGACCACAGGGGAGGGCTGAAAAACTGTTTTTT
D gene: TRBD1; V gene: TRBV7-2; clone size: once; J gene: TRBJ1-4; CDR3 protein: CASSSAFYRGNEKLFF; CDR3 DNA: TGTGCCAGCAGCTCGGCCTTTTACAGGGGTAATGAAAAACTGTTTTTT
D gene: NA; V gene: TRBV6-6; clone size: NA; J gene: TRBJ2-5; CDR3 protein: CASSRDEYETQYF; CDR3 DNA: TGTGCCAGCAGTAGGGACGAGTACGAGACCCAGTACTTC
D gene: NA; V gene: TRBV7-6; clone size: once; J gene: TRBJ2-7; CDR3 protein: CASSYSTGFSYEQYF; CDR3 DNA: TGTGCCAGCAGCTACTCTACGGGTTTCTCCTACGAGCAGTACTTC
D gene: NA; V gene: TRBV7-9; clone size: NA; J gene: TRBJ1-1; CDR3 protein: CASSLGGKNTEAFF; CDR3 DNA: TGTGCCAGCAGCTTAGGAGGGAAGAACACTGAAGCTTTCTTT
D gene: NA; V gene: TRBV7-9; clone size: few; J gene: TRBJ2-3; CDR3 protein: CASSLEFGDSLSTDTQYF; CDR3 DNA: TGTGCCAGCAGCTTGGAATTTGGGGACTCCCTCAGCACAGATACGCAGTATTTT
D gene: NA; V gene: TRBV14; clone size: NA; J gene: TRBJ1-4; CDR3 protein: CASSQELPGRGEKLFF; CDR3 DNA: TGTGCCAGCAGCCAAGAACTGCCGGGCCGGGGAGAAAAACTGTTTTTT
D gene: TRBD2; V gene: TRBV7-3; clone size: NA; J gene: TRBJ2-1; CDR3 protein: CASSLGLADYNEQFF; CDR3 DNA: TGTGCCAGCAGCTTAGGACTAGCGGATTACAATGAGCAGTTCTTC
D gene: NA; V gene: TRBV19; clone size: NA; J gene: TRBJ1-2; CDR3 protein: CASYSNSNYGYTF; CDR3 DNA: TGTGCCAGTTACAGCAACTCTAACTATGGCTACACCTTC
D gene: NA; V gene: TRBV6-1; clone size: NA; J gene: TRBJ2-1; CDR3 protein: CASSAWQGNEQFF; CDR3 DNA: TGTGCCAGCAGTGCATGGCAGGGAAATGAGCAGTTCTTC
D gene: NA; V gene: TRBV7-8; clone size: NA; J gene: TRBJ1-2; CDR3 protein: CASSLEGGHGYTF; CDR3 DNA: TGTGCCAGCAGCTTAGAGGGCGGCCATGGCTACACCTTC
D gene: TRBD1; V gene: TRBV6-5; clone size: NA; J gene: TRBJ2-3; CDR3 protein: CASSFFLTGGTDTQYF; CDR3 DNA: TGTGCCAGCAGTTTCTTTTTGACAGGGGGCACAGATACGCAGTATTTT
D gene: NA; V gene: TRBV28; clone size: NA; J gene: TRBJ2-2; CDR3 protein: CASSPVILLSGVTNTGELFF; CDR3 DNA: TGTGCCAGCAGTCCCGTTATTCTGTTATCGGGAGTGACGAACACCGGGGAGCTGTTTTTT
D gene: TRBD2; V gene: TRBV5-1; clone size: NA; J gene: TRBJ2-3; CDR3 protein: CASSLGLPSGGSRTDTQYF; CDR3 DNA: TGCGCCAGCAGCTTGGGTCTTCCTAGCGGGGGTTCGCGGACAGATACGCAGTATTTT
D gene: NA; V gene: TRBV9; clone size: NA; J gene: TRBJ2-7; CDR3 protein: CASSVRRDSYEQYF; CDR3 DNA: TGTGCCAGCAGCGTAAGGCGGGACTCCTACGAGCAGTACTTC
D gene: TRBD1; V gene: TRBV2; clone size: NA; J gene: TRBJ2-7; CDR3 protein: CASRQGQGDSYEQYF; CDR3 DNA: TGTGCCAGCAGACAGGGCCAGGGGGACTCCTACGAGCAGTACTTC
D gene: TRBD2; V gene: TRBV30; clone size: NA; J gene: TRBJ2-1; CDR3 protein: CAWRAGTSGTNEQFF; CDR3 DNA: TGTGCCTGGAGAGCCGGGACTAGCGGGACAAATGAGCAGTTCTTC